This TCR beta chain was observed in a study of blood T cell repertoires in COVID-19. J gave up 7 bases and V 6 bases, and 24 bases lay outside the gene matches. The CDR3 length is 20 residues. CDR1 is MNHEY and CDR2 is SMNVEV in the germline V gene (reference sequence). Repertoires were generated with immunoSEQ multiplex PCR, while TCRdb's copy carries only in-frame clones and drops some. The sample shows 100,000 to 150,000 clones, roughly four fifths of them seen only once. The sample consisted of peripheral blood. The J gene is TRBJ2-1, the V gene TRBV27, with TRBD2 matching over 10 bases. The clonotype comes from a man in his fifties or sixties with acute or convalescent COVID-19. The CDR3 is CASSPSPLRASGRGGNEQFF. CDR3 sequence (DNA): TGTGCCAGCAGCCCTTCTCCTCTCCGGGCTAGCGGGAGAGGCGGAAATGAGCAGTTCTTC.